Below are 5 T cell receptor beta chains sequenced from a single sample in a study of cytomegalovirus exposure and HLA in healthy donors. PCR involved 60 Vbeta and 13 Jbeta primers. Produced via immunoSEQ multiplex PCR; TCRdb's table is partial and in-frame only. The table has roughly 220,000 clones, around 75% seen once. Input material: PBMCs. These receptors all stem from a woman younger than 45 in good health and CMV-seronegative.

For the CDR3, the DNA is TGCGCCAGCAGCACTAGCGGGGGCCTAAATGAGCAGTTCTTC. Protein product: CASSTSGGLNEQFF. The V gene is TRBV5-1, the J gene TRBJ2-1, with 11 bases lining up with TRBD2. Per the germline V gene, CDR1 is SGHRS and CDR2 is YFSETQ. J gave up 7 bases and V 4 bases, and 4 bases lay outside the gene matches. The CDR3 length is 14 residues.

This chain uses TRBV5-6 with TRBJ2-5; a possible D gene is TRBD1 (5 bases). The J call may be wrong; the DNA end is better matched by TRBJ2-7. This CDR3 region has 15 residues. Germline CDR1 and CDR2: SGHDT and YYEEEE. This CDR3 is CASSSAWTNLYEQYF. CDR3 nucleotides: TGTGCCAGCAGCTCTGCGTGGACAAATCTCTACGAGCAGTACTTC.

This rearrangement joins TRBV6-5 to TRBJ1-2, with D uncertain. The CDR3 is made up of 11 amino acids. Between the trimmed V and J ends, which lost 6 bases and 4 bases, there was a span of 6 bases. Germline V gene sequence: CDR1 MNHEY, CDR2 SVGAGI. For the CDR3, the DNA is TGTGCCAGCAGATCAGGCTATGGCTACACCTTC. It is translated as CASRSGYGYTF.

The table lists this clone with a few counts. The chain recombines TRBV19 with TRBJ1-4; 9 bases match TRBD1. The CDR3 runs to 14 residues. Looked up from germline, CDR1 is LNHDA and CDR2 is SQIVND (reference sequence). V lost 6 bases to trimming and J lost 10 bases; unmatched junction nucleotides: 9. The CDR3 loop reads CASRERDRAVKLFF. The CDR3 DNA reads as TGTGCCAGTAGAGAACGGGACAGGGCGGTAAAACTGTTTTTT.

The genes are TRBV4-1 and TRBJ1-3, with D hard to call. The ends were cut back, 0 bases at V and 0 bases at J, with 9 bases in the middle. The CDR3 consists of 16 residues. CDR1 and CDR2 (germline): MGHRA, YSYEKL. The DNA for the CDR3 is TGCGCCAGCAGCCAAGATTCTCCCGGCTCTGGAAACACCATATATTTT. This encodes CASSQDSPGSGNTIYF.